This T cell receptor (beta chain) was recorded in a study of blood T cell repertoires in COVID-19. About the research overall: Material from acute and convalescent COVID-19 was sourced from the United States, Italy and Spain.

Measured with immunoSEQ multiplex PCR; TCRdb has only the in-frame clones, and not every one. The table has roughly 450,000 clones, 80% to 95% seen once; the top ten hold 0.6%. The CDR3 is made up of 15 amino acids. The germline V gene encodes CDR1 MGHRA and CDR2 YSYEKL. With 3 bases clipped from V and 6 bases from J, the junction kept 10 bases outside the gene matches. Two negative PCRs, clearance, or symptom resolution were required of recovered Cohort 3 donors. Sequenced: PBMCs or T cells enriched from blood (not recorded which). This TCR came from a man aged 18 to 29 who had recovered from COVID-19. The chain uses TRBV4-1 and TRBJ2-7; the match to TRBD1 covers 8 bases. The CDR3 sequence is CASSQAGTGESEQYF. In DNA form, the CDR3 reads TGCGCCAGCAGCCAGGCCGGGACAGGAGAATCCGAGCAGTACTTC.